Described below is a single TCR beta chain sequence and its context. This sample was taken from a study of blood T cell repertoires in COVID-19. Turning to the study itself: Samples of COVID-19 (acute and convalescent) were obtained from the United States, Italy and Spain. Nucleic acid was either cDNA or gDNA, and it came from T cells, B-cell-depleted T cells, or PBMCs.

Original analysis: Quantification of nucleated cells was approximated via reference gene primer amplification. This table comes from immunoSEQ multiplex PCR, and its TCRdb copy is limited to in-frame clones, with some not included. The V and J calls and clone size are taken from that table; D and trimming were inferred from the DNA. The sample carries about 230,000 clones, roughly 84% recorded once. The CDR3 has 13 amino acids. Trimming removed 7 bases at V and 0 bases at J, with 10 bases between. Germline V gene sequence: CDR1 WSHSY, CDR2 SAAADI. The sequencing input was peripheral blood. The chain uses TRBV10-2 and TRBJ2-7; D call uncertain. This clonotype originated in a man aged 35 to 55 who had recovered from COVID-19. The CDR3 sequence: CASTLPGSYEQYF. Here the CDR3 DNA reads TGCGCCAGCACCCTGCCGGGCTCCTACGAGCAGTACTTC.